The TCR beta chain described here comes from a study of T-cell memory formation after mild COVID-19. Study summary: Across donors, TCR clusters were largely donor specific. General study findings and limits: The pre-infection memory compartment contained some responding clones, suggesting cross-reactive memory joined. Balance between CD4 and CD8 was seen in clones contracting day 15 to 85, and a CD4+ lean was seen in later expanders.

Germline V gives CDR1 DFQATT, CDR2 SNEGSKA (reference sequence). The CDR3 runs to 14 residues. Unmatched junction bases numbered 2, after V lost 2 bases and J lost 0 bases. TCR alpha and TCR beta cDNA libraries with sample barcodes and UMIs came from 5'RACE using constant-segment primers. One entry per CDR3 protein results from TCRdb running MiXCR on the 5' RACE reads. The data show under 450,000 distinct CDR3 sequences, with approximately 15% seen just once and around a fifth held by the top ten. This clonotype appeared a few times. Its antigen is as yet unknown. The clonotype was recovered from a man aged 18 to 30 who had mild COVID-19 (a few samples of this study predate the infection). Cell type and time point are not known. The chain is built from TRBV20-1 and TRBJ1-2; 8 bases line up with TRBD1. What was sequenced was PBMCs or a T cell subset sorted from them (not recorded which). CDR3 residues: CSARRQGTNYGYTF. DNA for the CDR3: TGCAGTGCTAGAAGACAGGGGACTAACTATGGCTACACCTTC.